This TCR beta chain was captured in a study of blood T cells in healthy people across ages. Ranging in age from about 6 to 95, the donors were healthy Caucasian individuals from Russia. Through a sample-barcoded 5' primer and a J-beta primer mix, a second PCR was run for about 6 to 11 cycles. TCRdb processed the 5' RACE reads anew with MiXCR; each CDR3 protein has one entry. The table lists more than 700,000 distinct CDR3 sequences, around half of them singletons. A few counts support this clonotype. Germline CDR1 SGHTA, CDR2 FQGNSA. The CDR3 is made up of 14 amino acids. The sample was blood. This sequence was found in a man older than 75 in good health. The chain couples TRBV7-2 to TRBJ2-4; a possible D gene is TRBD1 (5 bases). The end of the DNA aligns better with TRBJ2-7, so the J call may be wrong. Here the CDR3 DNA reads TGTGCCAGCAGCGCCTTATTTAAGGGGTACGAGCAGTACTTC. This translates into CASSALFKGYEQYF.